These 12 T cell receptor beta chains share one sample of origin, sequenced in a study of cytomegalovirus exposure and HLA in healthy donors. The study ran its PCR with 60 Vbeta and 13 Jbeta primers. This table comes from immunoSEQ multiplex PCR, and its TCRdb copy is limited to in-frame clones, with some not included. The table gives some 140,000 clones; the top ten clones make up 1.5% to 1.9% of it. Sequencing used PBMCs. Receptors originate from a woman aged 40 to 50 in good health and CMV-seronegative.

The CDR3 loop is CASSPLGTSHEQYF. CDR3 coding DNA: TGTGCCAGCAGCCCTCTTGGGACAAGCCACGAGCAGTACTTC. The rearrangement joins TRBV14 to TRBJ2-7, with D possibly TRBD1 on 6 matching bases. CDR3 length: 14 amino acids. From germline, CDR1 is SGHDN and CDR2 FVKESK. Trimming took off 4 bases at V and 5 bases at J, with 15 bases between the two ends.

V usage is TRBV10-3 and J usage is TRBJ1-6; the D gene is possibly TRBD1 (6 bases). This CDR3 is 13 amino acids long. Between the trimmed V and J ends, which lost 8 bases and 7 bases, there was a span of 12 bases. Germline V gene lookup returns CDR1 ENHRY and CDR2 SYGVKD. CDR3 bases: TGTGCCATCGGGGCAGGGGTCAATTCACCCCTCCACTTT. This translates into CAIGAGVNSPLHF.

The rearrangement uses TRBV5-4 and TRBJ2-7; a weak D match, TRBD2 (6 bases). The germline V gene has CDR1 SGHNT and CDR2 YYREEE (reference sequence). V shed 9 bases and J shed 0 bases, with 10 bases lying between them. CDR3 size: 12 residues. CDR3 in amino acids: CAMARDSYEQYV. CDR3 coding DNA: TGTGCCATGGCGCGGGACTCCTACGAGCAGTACGTC.

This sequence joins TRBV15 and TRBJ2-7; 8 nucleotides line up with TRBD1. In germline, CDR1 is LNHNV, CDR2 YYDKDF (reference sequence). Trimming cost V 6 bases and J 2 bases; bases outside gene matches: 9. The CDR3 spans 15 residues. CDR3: CATRTDRGLTYEQYF. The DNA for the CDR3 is TGTGCCACCAGGACTGACAGGGGATTAACCTACGAGCAGTACTTC.

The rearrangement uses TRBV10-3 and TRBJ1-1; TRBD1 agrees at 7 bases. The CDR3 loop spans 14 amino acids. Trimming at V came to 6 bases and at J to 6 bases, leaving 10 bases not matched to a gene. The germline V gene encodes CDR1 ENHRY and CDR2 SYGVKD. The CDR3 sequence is CAISVKDREAEAFF. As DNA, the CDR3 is TGTGCCATCAGCGTGAAAGACAGGGAAGCTGAAGCTTTCTTT.

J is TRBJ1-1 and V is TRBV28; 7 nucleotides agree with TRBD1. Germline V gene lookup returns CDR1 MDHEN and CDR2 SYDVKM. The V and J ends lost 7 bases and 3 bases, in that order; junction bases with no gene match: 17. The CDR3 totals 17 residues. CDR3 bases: TGTGCCAGCACCCGAGTGGACAGGATAAGTGCGTACACTGAAGCTTTCTTT. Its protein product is CASTRVDRISAYTEAFF.

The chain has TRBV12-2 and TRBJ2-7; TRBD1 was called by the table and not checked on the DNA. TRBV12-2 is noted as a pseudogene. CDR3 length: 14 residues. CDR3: CASRLGAVTYEQYV. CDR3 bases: TGTGCAAGTCGCTTAGGGGCAGTTACCTACGAGCAGTACGTC.

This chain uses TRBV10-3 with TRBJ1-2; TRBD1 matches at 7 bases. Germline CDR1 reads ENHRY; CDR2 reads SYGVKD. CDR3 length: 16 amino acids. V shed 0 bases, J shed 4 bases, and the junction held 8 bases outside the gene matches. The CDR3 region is CAISESITPGGYGYTF. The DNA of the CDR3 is TGTGCCATCAGTGAGTCGATTACCCCAGGGGGCTATGGCTACACCTTC.

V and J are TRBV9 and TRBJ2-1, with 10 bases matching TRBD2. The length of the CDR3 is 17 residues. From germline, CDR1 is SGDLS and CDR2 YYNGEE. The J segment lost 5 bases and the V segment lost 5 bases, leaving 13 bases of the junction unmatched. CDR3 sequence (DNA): TGTGCCAGCAGGGCAATCTCACTAGCGGGGCAACACAATGAGCAGTTCTTC. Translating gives CASRAISLAGQHNEQFF.

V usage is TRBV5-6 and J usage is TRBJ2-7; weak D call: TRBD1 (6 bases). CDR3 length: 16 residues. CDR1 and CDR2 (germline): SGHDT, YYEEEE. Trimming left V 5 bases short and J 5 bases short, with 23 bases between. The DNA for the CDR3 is TGTGCCAGCAGACTTTCTTTGGGACACTTTGACCACGAGCAGTACTTC. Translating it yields CASRLSLGHFDHEQYF.

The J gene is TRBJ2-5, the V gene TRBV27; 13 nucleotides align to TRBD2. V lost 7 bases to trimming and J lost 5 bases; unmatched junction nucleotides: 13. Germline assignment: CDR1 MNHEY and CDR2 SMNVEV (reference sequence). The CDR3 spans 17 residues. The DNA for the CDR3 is TGTGCCAGCAACAGAAAGGGACTAGCGGGGAGGTTGGAGACCCAGTACTTC. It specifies CASNRKGLAGRLETQYF.

The chain's CDR3 is CASSPRGALSGNTIYF. The CDR3 region has the DNA TGTGCCAGCAGCCCCCGAGGAGCCCTCTCTGGAAACACCATATATTTT. The J gene is TRBJ1-3, the V gene TRBV7-2; D not certain. Germline CDR1 is SGHTA and CDR2 is FQGNSA. V lost 5 bases and J 0 bases, leaving 14 bases between the germline ends. The CDR3 spans 16 residues. Complete variable domain (other parts from reference TRBV7-2 and TRBJ1-3): GAGVSQSPSNKVTEKGKDVELRCDPISGHTALYWYRQSLGQGLEFLIYFQGNSAPDKSGLPSDRFSAERTGGSVSTLTIQRTQQEDSAVYLCASSPRGALSGNTIYFGEGSWLTVV.